What follows are 10 T cell receptor beta chains derived from one specimen sequenced in a study of blood T cells in healthy people across ages. Primers used in a second PCR of roughly 6 to 11 cycles were a sample-barcoded 5' primer and a J-beta primer mix. One entry per CDR3 protein results from TCRdb running MiXCR on the 5' RACE reads. The sample comprises about 1.1 million distinct CDR3 sequences, 35% to 40% of which are singletons, and around 13% rests with the top ten. The sequenced material came from blood. These receptors all stem from a man between 18 and 35 years old in good health.

The V call is TRBV7-2, the J call TRBJ2-1; no clear D gene. Per the germline V gene, CDR1 is SGHTA and CDR2 is FQGNSA. Trimming pared 3 bases from V and 1 base from J, leaving 16 bases between. The CDR3 is 17 amino acids. The CDR3 DNA is TGTGCCAGCAGCTTCGGATGGCACAGCAGTTCCTACAATGAGCAGTTCTTC. Its protein is CASSFGWHSSSYNEQFF.

This clonotype was counted between two and nine times. The rearrangement joins TRBV5-1 to TRBJ2-3, with D possibly matching TRBD2 (5 bases). Germline V lookup: CDR1 SGHRS, CDR2 YFSETQ. This CDR3 has 13 residues. V dropped 4 bases and J dropped 5 bases, with 11 bases sitting between them. The CDR3 reads CASSPTGEDTQYF. CDR3 coding DNA: TGCGCCAGCAGCCCTACCGGGGAAGATACGCAGTATTTT.

This chain uses TRBV11-2 with TRBJ1-4; 9 bases are shared with TRBD1. The CDR3 is made up of 17 amino acids. V was clipped by 0 bases and J by 6 bases; unmatched bases: 8. Per the germline V gene, CDR1 is SGHAT and CDR2 is FQNNGV. This CDR3 is CASSLDELRTGDEKLFF. DNA of the CDR3: TGTGCCAGCAGCTTAGATGAGTTGAGGACAGGGGATGAAAAACTGTTTTTT.

V usage is TRBV20-1 and J usage is TRBJ2-5; D not certain. V shed 3 bases and J shed 5 bases, with 7 bases lying between them. Germline CDR1 reads DFQATT; CDR2 reads SNEGSKA (reference sequence). There are 11 residues in the CDR3. The CDR3 nucleotides are TGCAGTGCTAGTTTGTCGGAGACCCAGTACTTC. Translated, it gives CSASLSETQYF.

This clonotype was seen a few times. The CDR3 nucleotides read TGTGCCAGCAGACTGAACCGGAACTATGGCTACACCTTC. Translating gives CASRLNRNYGYTF. V usage is TRBV12-3 or TRBV12-4 and J usage is TRBJ1-2; no reliable D call. This CDR3 is built from 13 residues. Trimming took 6 bases from V and 2 from J, leaving 10 bases between them.

The rearrangement links TRBV24-1 to TRBJ2-3, with 7 bases lining up with TRBD2. The CDR3 contains 12 residues. The germline V gene has CDR1 KGHDR and CDR2 SFDVKD. V shed 4 bases, J shed 6 bases, and the junction held 0 bases outside the gene matches. Here the CDR3 reads CATSDGRDTQYF. The CDR3 coding sequence is TGTGCCACCAGTGACGGGAGGGATACGCAGTATTTT.

The CDR3: CASSPRTGWFGTTDTQYF. CDR3 bases: TGTGCCAGCAGCCCGCGGACAGGGTGGTTCGGAACGACAGATACGCAGTATTTT. The V gene is TRBV13, the J gene TRBJ2-3, with TRBD1 matching over 8 bases. Germline CDR1 reads PRHDT; CDR2 reads FYEKMQ (reference sequence). The CDR3 extends over 18 amino acids. Trimming took 5 bases from V and 3 from J; bases not matched to a gene: 16.

The rearrangement links TRBV20-1 to TRBJ1-1, with 8 bases lining up with TRBD1. The CDR3 has 15 amino acids. The germline V gene encodes CDR1 DFQATT and CDR2 SNEGSKA (reference sequence). The CDR3 loop reads CSVGGQGEGHTEAFF. In DNA, the CDR3 is TGCAGCGTCGGCGGACAGGGAGAGGGCCACACTGAAGCTTTCTTT.

This sequence joins TRBV6-2 or TRBV6-3 and TRBJ2-1; no clear D gene. The CDR3 has 13 residues. Germline V gives CDR1 MNHEY, CDR2 SVGEGT. Trimming removed 2 bases at V and 7 bases at J, with 9 bases between. The CDR3 DNA follows: TGTGCCAGCAGTTACGGCCCCTGGAATGAGCAGTTCTTC. As protein: CASSYGPWNEQFF.

Regarding this clonotype: This clone may be a read error of a much larger clone one base away. No conserved phenylalanine or tryptophan is present at the end of the CDR3, so a read error is the likely explanation. The rearrangement uses TRBV12-3 or TRBV12-4 and TRBJ1-2; D possibly corresponds to TRBD1 (6 bases). V lost 6 bases to trimming and J lost 0 bases, with 17 bases between them. CDR3 length equals 16 residues. CDR3: CASSPRTANSNYGYTI. The CDR3 coding sequence is TGTGCCAGCAGCCCGAGGACAGCCAACTCTAACTATGGCTACACCATC.